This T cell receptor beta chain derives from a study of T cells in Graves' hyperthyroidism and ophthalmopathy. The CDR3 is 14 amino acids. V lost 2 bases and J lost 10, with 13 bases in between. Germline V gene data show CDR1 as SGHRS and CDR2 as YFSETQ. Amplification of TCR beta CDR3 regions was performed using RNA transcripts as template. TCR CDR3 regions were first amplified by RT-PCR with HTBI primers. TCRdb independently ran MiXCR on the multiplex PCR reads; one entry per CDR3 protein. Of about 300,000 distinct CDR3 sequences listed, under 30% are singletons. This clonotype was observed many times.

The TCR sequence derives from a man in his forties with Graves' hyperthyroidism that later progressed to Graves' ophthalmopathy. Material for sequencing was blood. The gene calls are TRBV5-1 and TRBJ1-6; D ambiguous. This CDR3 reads CASSFDNIDSPLHF. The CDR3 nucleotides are TGCGCCAGCAGCTTCGACAATATTGACTCACCCCTCCACTTT.